Listed here are 16 T cell receptor beta chains from one sample, sequenced in a study of beta chain features in type 1 diabetes. As every portion of the isolated RNA was reverse transcribed, the sequencing read expressed TCRB transcripts. Libraries were prepared by immunoSEQ multiplex PCR; TCRdb keeps only in-frame clonotypes and omits some of them. The sample includes roughly 150,000 clones, around 10% of them seen just once. Input material: central memory CD4+ T cells from blood. These receptors originate from a man aged 18 to 30 in good health.

The table lists this clone with a few counts. The chain combines TRBV30 with TRBJ1-3; tentative D call: TRBD1 (5 bases). Trimming took off 0 bases at V and 0 bases at J, with 9 bases between the two ends. From germline, CDR1 is GTSNPN and CDR2 SVGIG (reference sequence). This CDR3 spans 15 amino acids. The CDR3 loop is CAWSVSGGSGNTIYF. CDR3 coding DNA: TGTGCCTGGAGTGTCAGCGGGGGCTCTGGAAACACCATATATTTT.

The chain uses TRBV7-2 and TRBJ2-1; TRBD2 aligns across 7 bases. The CDR3 length is 13 residues. Germline assignment: CDR1 SGHTA and CDR2 FQGNSA. The ends lost 5 bases at V and 10 bases at J; junction bases unmatched: 8. CDR3 in amino acids: CASSRGEGLEQFF. In DNA, the CDR3 is TGTGCCAGCAGCCGGGGGGAGGGGCTGGAGCAGTTCTTC.

In the case of this clone: The sample carries other DNA sequences with the same CDR3. The V and J genes are TRBV18 and TRBJ2-7; D possibly corresponds to TRBD2 (5 bases). In germline, CDR1 is KGHSH, CDR2 LQKENI. This CDR3 region has 14 residues. Trimming cost V 2 bases and J 1 base, with 9 bases left between them. DNA for the CDR3: TGTGCCAGCTCACCAGGATCGGGGTCCTACGAGCAGTACTTC. This codes for CASSPGSGSYEQYF. The complete variable domain, with remaining parts taken from reference TRBV18 and TRBJ2-7, reads NAGVMQNPRHLVRRRGQEARLRCSPMKGHSHVYWYRQLPEEGLKFMVYLQKENIIDESGMPKERFSAEFPKEGPSILRIQQVVRGDSAAYFCASSPGSGSYEQYFGPGTRLTVT.

Many counts were recorded for this clone. The chain has TRBV18 and TRBJ2-1; the D is unclear. This CDR3 comprises 12 residues. Per germline, CDR1 KGHSH and CDR2 LQKENI. Trimming took off 6 bases at V and 7 bases at J, with 10 bases between the two ends. CDR3 nucleotides: TGTGCCAGCTCCCTTCGTGAAAATGAGCAGTTCTTC. It encodes CASSLRENEQFF.

On this clone: The junction shows a germline mismatch at one end, possibly a read error. The V call is TRBV5-1, the J call TRBJ2-5, with a weak D call TRBD2 (6 bases). The length of the CDR3 is 15 residues. The germline V gene encodes CDR1 SGHRS and CDR2 YFSETQ. DNA for the CDR3: TGCGCCTGCAGCTTGGGAGCGGGCCTACAAGAGACCCAGTACTTC. The encoded protein is CACSLGAGLQETQYF.

The CDR3: CASSLQQAYEQYF. The CDR3 region has the DNA TGTGCCAGCAGCTTGCAACAGGCCTACGAGCAGTACTTC. The V gene is TRBV7-2, the J gene TRBJ2-5; D possibly corresponds to TRBD1 (5 bases). Judging by the DNA end, TRBJ2-7 fits better; the J call may be wrong. Germline V gene lookup returns CDR1 SGHTA and CDR2 FQGNSA. The CDR3 covers 13 residues.

The chain uses TRBV19 and TRBJ1-1, with 7 bases aligning to TRBD1. The germline V gene has CDR1 LNHDA and CDR2 SQIVND (reference sequence). The CDR3 is 14 amino acids. V shed 6 bases and J 1 base; nucleotides not matched to a gene: 5. The CDR3 region has the DNA TGTGCCAGTAGGACAGGGTGGCGGAACACTGAAGCTTTCTTT. Protein product: CASRTGWRNTEAFF.

This clone appeared a few times. The chain combines TRBV18 with TRBJ2-7; D may be TRBD1 (5 bases). Germline values: CDR1 KGHSH, CDR2 LQKENI. The germline V and J ends were trimmed by 2 bases and 7 bases, with 9 bases remaining between them. CDR3 size: 12 residues. Here the CDR3 DNA reads TGTGCCAGCTCACCAGGGGCCAGAGAGCAGTACTTC. Translation: CASSPGAREQYF.

This clone was counted between two and nine times. J is TRBJ1-6 and V is TRBV6-5, with a weak D call TRBD1 (5 bases). Per germline, CDR1 MNHEY and CDR2 SVGAGI. V dropped 4 bases and J dropped 7 bases, with 14 bases sitting between them. The CDR3 extends over 15 amino acids. The CDR3 DNA follows: TGTGCCAGCAGTTCTCGACATACAGGCAATTCACCCCTCCACTTT. Translating it yields CASSSRHTGNSPLHF.

This clone came up a few times. The chain links TRBV6-1 to TRBJ2-3, with TRBD1 matching 9 bases. The J segment lost 14 bases and the V segment lost 2 bases, leaving 8 bases of the junction unmatched. The germline V gene encodes CDR1 MNHNS and CDR2 SASEGT. CDR3 size: 13 residues. The CDR3: CASSEMAGTGSYF. CDR3 in DNA: TGTGCCAGCAGTGAAATGGCCGGGACAGGGTCGTATTTT.

In this sample, this clone turned up a few times. The chain couples TRBV7-3 to TRBJ2-1; tentatively, D is TRBD1 (5 bases). V lost 5 bases to trimming and J lost 6 bases, with 17 bases between them. The CDR3 totals 15 residues. Germline V gene sequence: CDR1 SGHTA, CDR2 FQGTGA. The DNA for the CDR3 is TGTGCCAGCAGCCGAGGCAGGGATAGGGGCAATGAGCAGTTCTTC. As protein: CASSRGRDRGNEQFF.

In this sample, this clone turned up a few times. This rearrangement joins TRBV7-2 to TRBJ2-7, with unresolved D. CDR3 length: 12 amino acids. Germline values: CDR1 SGHTA, CDR2 FQGNSA. The V end was cut by 3 bases, the J end by 5 bases, with 8 bases between. In nucleotides, the CDR3 is TGTGCCAGCAGCTTCAGTATCCACGAGCAGTACTTC. It encodes CASSFSIHEQYF.

This clone was picked up a small number of times. The chain recombines TRBV14 with TRBJ2-1, with D unclear. V was trimmed by 3 bases and J by 10 bases, leaving 16 bases between them. The germline gives CDR1 SGHDN, CDR2 FVKESK. The CDR3 loop spans 14 amino acids. The CDR3 loop reads CASSQHLKAREQFF. In DNA, the CDR3 is TGTGCCAGCAGCCAGCACCTCAAGGCGCGAGAGCAGTTCTTC. Filled out from reference TRBV14 and TRBJ2-1, the complete variable domain reads EAGVTQFPSHSVIEKGQTVTLRCDPISGHDNLYWYRRVMGKEIKFLLHFVKESKQDESGMPNNRFLAERTGGTYSTLKVQPAELEDSGVYFCASSQHLKAREQFFGPGTRLTVL.

Only a few counts were recorded for this clone. The V call is TRBV7-9, the J call TRBJ2-1; 14 positions agree with TRBD2. Germline V gene data show CDR1 as SEHNR and CDR2 as FQNEAQ (reference sequence). J gave up 8 bases and V 5 bases, and 8 bases lay outside the gene matches. The CDR3 totals 16 residues. In DNA form, the CDR3 reads TGTGCCAGCAGCCGACTAGCGGGAGGGCCCGGCGATGAGCAGTTCTTC. This translates into CASSRLAGGPGDEQFF.

Here the CDR3 reads CASTYRGFSGELFF. The CDR3 DNA sequence: TGTGCCAGCACTTATAGGGGGTTCTCCGGGGAGCTGTTTTTT. The V call is TRBV5-4, the J call TRBJ2-2; perhaps TRBD1 as D (6 bases). The length of the CDR3 is 14 residues. Germline assignment: CDR1 SGHNT and CDR2 YYREEE (reference sequence). The V end was cut by 6 bases, the J end by 6 bases, with 15 bases between.

The table lists this clone with a few counts. The chain has TRBV5-4 and TRBJ2-7; 11 bases agree with TRBD2. This CDR3 region has 14 residues. V was clipped by 7 bases and J by 4 bases; unmatched bases: 7. The V gene's germline CDR1 is SGHNT and CDR2 YYREEE (reference sequence). The CDR3 coding sequence is TGTGCCAGCCAACTAGCGGGAGAAGGGTACGAGCAGTACTTC. This codes for CASQLAGEGYEQYF. The full variable domain, completed using reference TRBV5-4 and TRBJ2-7, is ETGVTQSPTHLIKTRGQQVTLRCSSQSGHNTVSWYQQALGQGPQFIFQYYREEENGRGNFPPRFSGLQFPNYSSELNVNALELDDSALYLCASQLAGEGYEQYFGPGTRLTVT.